This entry describes one T cell receptor beta chain. It was with a sample-barcoded 5' primer and a J-beta primer mix that a second PCR of about 6 to 12 cycles was run. TCRdb reanalysed the 5' RACE reads using MiXCR and keeps one entry per CDR3 protein. The sample contains about 1.6 million distinct CDR3 sequences, about 31% of which appear only once. CDR3 size: 15 residues. CDR1 and CDR2 (germline): DFQATT, SNEGSKA (reference sequence). Trimming removed 0 bases from V and 4 bases from J, with 16 bases in between. The record originates from a study of blood T cells in healthy people across ages. Source material: blood. The sequence derives from a woman in her twenties or thirties in good health. The chain employs TRBV20-1 and TRBJ2-7; no clear D. CDR3 sequence (DNA): TGCAGTGCTAGAGATACAGCAGCCGCCAGGTACGAGCAGTACTTC. Translating gives CSARDTAAARYEQYF.